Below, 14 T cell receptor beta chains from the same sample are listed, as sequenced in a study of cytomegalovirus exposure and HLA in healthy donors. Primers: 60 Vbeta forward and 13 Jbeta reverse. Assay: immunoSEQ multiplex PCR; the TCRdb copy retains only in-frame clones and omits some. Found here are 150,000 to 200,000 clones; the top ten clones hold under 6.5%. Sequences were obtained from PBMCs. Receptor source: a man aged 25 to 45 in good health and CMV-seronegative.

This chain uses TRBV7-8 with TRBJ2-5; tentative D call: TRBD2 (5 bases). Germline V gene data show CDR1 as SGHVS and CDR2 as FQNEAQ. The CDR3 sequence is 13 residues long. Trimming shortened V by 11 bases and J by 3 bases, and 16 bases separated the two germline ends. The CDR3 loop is CAGSLDWEETQYF. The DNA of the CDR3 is TGTGCCGGATCCTTGGACTGGGAAGAGACCCAGTACTTC.

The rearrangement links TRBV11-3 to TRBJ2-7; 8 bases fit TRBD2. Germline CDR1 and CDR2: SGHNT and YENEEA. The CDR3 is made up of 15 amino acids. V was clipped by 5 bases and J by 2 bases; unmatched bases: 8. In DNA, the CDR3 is TGTGCCAGCAGCCGCCCGGCGGGGGGCCCCTACGAGCAGTACTTC. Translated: CASSRPAGGPYEQYF.

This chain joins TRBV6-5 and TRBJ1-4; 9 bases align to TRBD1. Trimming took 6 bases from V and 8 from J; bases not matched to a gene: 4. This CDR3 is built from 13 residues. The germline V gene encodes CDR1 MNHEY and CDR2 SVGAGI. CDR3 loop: CASRTGGSEKLFF. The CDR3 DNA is TGTGCCAGCAGGACAGGGGGGAGCGAAAAACTGTTTTTT.

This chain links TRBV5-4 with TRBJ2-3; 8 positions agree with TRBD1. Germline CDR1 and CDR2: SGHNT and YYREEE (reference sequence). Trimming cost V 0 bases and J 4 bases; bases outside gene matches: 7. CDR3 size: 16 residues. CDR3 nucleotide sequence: TGTGCCAGCAGCTTGGGGGGTCCGACAGGGGCAGATACGCAGTATTTT. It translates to CASSLGGPTGADTQYF.

The CDR3 loop is CASSSMSSGNTIYF. The CDR3 region has the DNA TGTGCCAGTAGTTCCATGAGCTCTGGAAACACCATATATTTT. The chain recombines TRBV19 with TRBJ1-3; D unclear. The CDR3 runs 14 residues. The V end was cut by 5 bases, the J end by 0 bases, with 8 bases between. From germline, CDR1 is LNHDA and CDR2 SQIVND (reference sequence).

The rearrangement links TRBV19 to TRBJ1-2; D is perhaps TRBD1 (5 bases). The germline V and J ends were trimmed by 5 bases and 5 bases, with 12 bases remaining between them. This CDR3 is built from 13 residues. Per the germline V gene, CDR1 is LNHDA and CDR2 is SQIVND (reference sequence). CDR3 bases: TGTGCCAGTAGTCAATCCGACAGTTATGGCTACACCTTC. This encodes CASSQSDSYGYTF.

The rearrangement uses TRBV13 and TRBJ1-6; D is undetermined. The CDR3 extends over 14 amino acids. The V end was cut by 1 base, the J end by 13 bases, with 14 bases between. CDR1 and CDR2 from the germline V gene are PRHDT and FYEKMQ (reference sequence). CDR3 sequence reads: CASSLEAGISPLHF. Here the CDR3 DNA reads TGTGCCAGCAGCTTAGAGGCCGGGATTTCGCCCCTCCACTTT.

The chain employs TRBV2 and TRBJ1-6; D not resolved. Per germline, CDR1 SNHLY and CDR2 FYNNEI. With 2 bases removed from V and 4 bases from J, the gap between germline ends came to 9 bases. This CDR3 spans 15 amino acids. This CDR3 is CASSERSIYNSPLHF. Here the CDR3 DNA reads TGTGCCAGCAGTGAAAGGAGTATTTATAATTCACCCCTCCACTTT.

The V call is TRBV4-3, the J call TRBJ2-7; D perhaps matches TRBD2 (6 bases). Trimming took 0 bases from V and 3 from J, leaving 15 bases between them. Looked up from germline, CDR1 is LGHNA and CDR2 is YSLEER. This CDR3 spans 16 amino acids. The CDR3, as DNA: TGCGCCAGCAGCCAAGATTGGGACGGGAGTCGCTACGAGCAGTACTTC. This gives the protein CASSQDWDGSRYEQYF.

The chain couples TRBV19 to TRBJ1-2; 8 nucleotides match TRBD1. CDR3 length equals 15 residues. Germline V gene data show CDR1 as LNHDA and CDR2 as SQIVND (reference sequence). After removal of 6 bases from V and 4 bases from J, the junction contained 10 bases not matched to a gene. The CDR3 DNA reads TGTGCCAGTAGCCCTCGACAGGGGCGGGTCTATGGCTACACCTTC. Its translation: CASSPRQGRVYGYTF.

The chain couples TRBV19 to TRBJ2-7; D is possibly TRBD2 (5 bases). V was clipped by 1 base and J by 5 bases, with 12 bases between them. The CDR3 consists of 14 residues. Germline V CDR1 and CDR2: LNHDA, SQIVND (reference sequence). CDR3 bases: TGTGCCAGTAGTATAGCGGGGTTGGGCCACGAGCAGTACTTC. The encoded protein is CASSIAGLGHEQYF.

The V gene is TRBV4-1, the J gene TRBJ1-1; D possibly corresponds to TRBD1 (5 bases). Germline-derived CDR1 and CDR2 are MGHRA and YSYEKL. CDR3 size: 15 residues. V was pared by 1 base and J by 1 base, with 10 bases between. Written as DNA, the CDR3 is TGCGCCAGCAGCCAAGGGGGCCTGAGGAACACTGAAGCTTTCTTT. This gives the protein CASSQGGLRNTEAFF.

CDR3 in amino acids: CASSLYRETEAFF. For the CDR3, the DNA is TGTGCCAGCAGCTTATACAGGGAAACTGAAGCTTTCTTT. V gene TRBV7-9 combines with J gene TRBJ1-1; possible D gene TRBD1, 6 bases. Germline CDR1 and CDR2: SEHNR and FQNEAQ (reference sequence). Trimming removed 2 bases from V and 5 bases from J, with 9 bases in between. This CDR3 spans 13 amino acids.

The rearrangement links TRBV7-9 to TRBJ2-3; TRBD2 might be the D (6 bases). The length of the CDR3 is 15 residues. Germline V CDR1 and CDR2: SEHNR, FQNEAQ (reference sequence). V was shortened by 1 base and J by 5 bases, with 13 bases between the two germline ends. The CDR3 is CASSLGGTPRDTQYF. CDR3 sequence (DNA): TGTGCCAGCAGCTTAGGGGGGACTCCGCGAGATACGCAGTATTTT.